The 3 T cell receptor beta chains in this list originate from one sample, sequenced in a study of T cells after yellow fever vaccination. TCRdb fed the 5' RACE reads into MiXCR, producing one record per CDR3 protein. The table shows 300,000 to 450,000 distinct CDR3 sequences, with roughly 6.1% occurring only once. The material was PBMCs, obtained 5 days after the yellow fever booster vaccination. The receptors shown here come from a man aged 30-40 years who received the YFV17D yellow fever vaccine.

This clonotype turned up a few times. The chain couples TRBV5-4 to TRBJ1-4; no definite D call. V lost 0 bases, J lost 2 bases, and 5 bases lay in between. CDR1 is SGHNT, CDR2 YYREEE, per germline (reference sequence). This CDR3 has 14 amino acids. The CDR3 is CASSLDGTNEKLFF. DNA of the CDR3: TGTGCCAGCAGCTTGGACGGTACTAATGAAAAACTGTTTTTT.

This clonotype has a handful of counts. The chain is built from TRBV20-1 and TRBJ1-4, with D tentatively TRBD1 (6 bases). V lost 2 bases and J lost 7, with 14 bases in between. Germline-derived CDR1 and CDR2 are DFQATT and SNEGSKA (reference sequence). This CDR3 contains 14 residues. This CDR3 is CSARFRGGGEKLFF. In DNA form, the CDR3 reads TGCAGTGCTAGATTTCGAGGGGGGGGTGAAAAACTGTTTTTT.

This sequence joins TRBV7-6 and TRBJ2-1; 11 bases match TRBD2. This CDR3 spans 15 amino acids. Germline CDR1 SGHVS, CDR2 FNYEAQ. The junction had 8 bases not matched to a gene; V was cut back by 4 bases and J by 9 bases. The CDR3 DNA reads as TGTGCCAGCAGCTCTTTAGCGGGAGGGGTCGGTGAGCAGTTCTTC. This codes for CASSSLAGGVGEQFF. Variable domain in full (rest from reference TRBV7-6 and TRBJ2-1): GAGVSQSPRYKVTKRGQDVALRCDPISGHVSLYWYRQALGQGPEFLTYFNYEAQQDKSGLPNDRFSAERPEGSISTLTIQRTEQRDSAMYRCASSSLAGGVGEQFFGPGTRLTVL.